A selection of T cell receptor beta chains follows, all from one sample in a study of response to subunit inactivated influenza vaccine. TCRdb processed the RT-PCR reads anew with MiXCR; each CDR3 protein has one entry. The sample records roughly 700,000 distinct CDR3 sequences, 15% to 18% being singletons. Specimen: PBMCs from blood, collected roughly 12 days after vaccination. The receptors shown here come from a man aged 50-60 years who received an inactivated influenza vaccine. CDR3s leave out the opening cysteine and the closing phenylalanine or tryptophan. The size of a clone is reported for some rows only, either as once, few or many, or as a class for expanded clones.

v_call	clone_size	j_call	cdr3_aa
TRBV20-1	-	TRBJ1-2	SASPRSKLARVTYGYT
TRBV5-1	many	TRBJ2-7	ASSIQGMSYEQY
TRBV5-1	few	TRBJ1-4	ASSPGGLREKLF
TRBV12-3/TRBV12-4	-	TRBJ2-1	ASSLGLAGGGF
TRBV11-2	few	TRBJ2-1	ASSLTLAGGAGNEQF
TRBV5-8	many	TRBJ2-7	ASSPAAYEQY
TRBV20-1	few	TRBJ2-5	SASPLAFGV
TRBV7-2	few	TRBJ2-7	ASSLGQLGQY
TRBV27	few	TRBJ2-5	ASRTTGTTRTQY
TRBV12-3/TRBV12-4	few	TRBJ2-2	ASRTGEGSGELF
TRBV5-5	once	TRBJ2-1	ASSPGLESALEQF
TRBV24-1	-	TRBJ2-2	ATSDPGLAGYTGELF
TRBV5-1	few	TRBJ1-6	ASSLAGQGESPLH
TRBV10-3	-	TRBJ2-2	ATGRGLAGRNTGELF
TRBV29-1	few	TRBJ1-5	SVRSGGTDQPQH
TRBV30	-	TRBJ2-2	AWSPNLWRTTGELF
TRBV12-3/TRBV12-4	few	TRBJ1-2	ASSLAYRLEVGYGYT
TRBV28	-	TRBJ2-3	ASSWTTRTDTQY
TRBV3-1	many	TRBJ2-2	ASSLGTGANTGELF
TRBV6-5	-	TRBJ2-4	ASSYDQRIQY
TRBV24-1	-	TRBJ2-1	ATSDLPSTGDSNEQF
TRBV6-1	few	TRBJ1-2	ASRPLAGYDGYT
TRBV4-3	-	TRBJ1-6	ASSLGGTEDRALH
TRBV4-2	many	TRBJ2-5	ASSQVSLGLAEETQY
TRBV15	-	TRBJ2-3	ATSKPSGGYTDTQY
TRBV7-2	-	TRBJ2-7	ASTRDGFWSYEQY
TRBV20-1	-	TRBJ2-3	SAPTGGAATQY
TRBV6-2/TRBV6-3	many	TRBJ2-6	ATARDSGANVLT
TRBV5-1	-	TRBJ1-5	ASSPDASNQPQH
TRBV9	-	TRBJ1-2	ASSVVSGDYGYT
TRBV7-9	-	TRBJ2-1	ASSLGGQGAFYNEQF
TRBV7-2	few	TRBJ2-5	ASSIQKGQGAETQY
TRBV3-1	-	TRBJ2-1	ASSPGTGQYNEQF
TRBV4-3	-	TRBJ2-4	ASSQDSRGFSKNIQY
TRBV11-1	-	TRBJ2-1	ASSLYTMRRDGHNEQF
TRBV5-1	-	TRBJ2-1	ASSLASENEQF
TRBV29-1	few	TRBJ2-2	SVEDGQGAGGELF
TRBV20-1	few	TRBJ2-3	SARKTGDTDTQY
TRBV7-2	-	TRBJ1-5	ASGEDGNQPQH
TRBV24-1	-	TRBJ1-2	ATSDLRYGYT
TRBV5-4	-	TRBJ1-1	ASSFASVVNTEAF
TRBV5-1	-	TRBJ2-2	ASSWGLGPNTGELF
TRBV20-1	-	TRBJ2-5	SATRGETQY
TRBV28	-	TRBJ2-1	ASSLRRPLNNEQF
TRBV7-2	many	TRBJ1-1	ASSLAGQKAF
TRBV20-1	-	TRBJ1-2	SAREVANYGYT
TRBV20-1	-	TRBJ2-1	SAHRLADSYNEQF
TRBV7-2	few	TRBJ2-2	ASSLTSGMSTGELF